This TCR beta chain was recovered during a study of graft-versus-host responses after intestinal transplantation. Overall study: The study gave all recipients anti-thymocyte globulin induction, then tacrolimus and steroids for roughly 3 years.

Points from the study as a whole: Recipient marrow held GvH clones, some first seen in ileum or blood.

V was trimmed by 5 bases and J by 11 bases, leaving 15 bases between them. Germline CDR1 reads MNHEY; CDR2 reads SVGAGI. This CDR3 region has 12 residues. The data were produced by immunoSEQ multiplex PCR, yet TCRdb's version contains in-frame clones alone and is incomplete. The table includes around 90,000 clones, about 90% detected once. Worth noting for this clone: Antigen: not known.

This sequence was found in a human donor who was the organ donor for an intestinal transplant. This chain connects TRBV6-5 to TRBJ1-1; D is unresolved. The specimen was unstimulated CD8+ T cells sorted from spleen or lymph node cells, collected before transplant. The CDR3 spells CASSELLNEAFF. The CDR3 DNA reads TGTGCCAGCAGTGAACTATTAAATGAGGCTTTCTTT.